A selection of T cell receptor beta chains follows, all from one sample in a study of T-cell memory formation after mild COVID-19. TCRdb called the 5' RACE reads again in MiXCR, with one record for every CDR3 protein. The data contain around 250,000 distinct CDR3 sequences, 9.4% of them singletons. Sequencing input: PBMCs or a T cell subset sorted from them (not recorded which). Receptors originate from a man younger than 35 who had mild COVID-19 (a few samples of this study predate the infection). Cell type and time point are not known. Each CDR3 is given with its conserved first and last residue. A D gene is named only where the DNA matches it firmly. Where a row states a size, it is once, few, many or the class of an expanded clone; other rows omit it.

d_call cdr3_length j_call v_call clone_size cdr3_nt cdr3_aa
. 13 TRBJ1-2 TRBV20-1 . TGCAGTGCTGGCCGGACAACTAACTATGGCTGCACCTTC CSAGRTTNYGCTF
TRBD2 15 TRBJ2-7 TRBV5-6 many TGTGCCAGCAGCCTTAGCGGGCCGAGCTCCTACGAGCAGTACTTC CASSLSGPSSYEQYF
. 15 TRBJ2-3 TRBV7-6 few TGTGCCAGCAGCTTAAGCCAGGCCCCCACAGATACGCAGTATTTT CASSLSQAPTDTQYF
. 16 TRBJ1-2 TRBV4-3 . TGCGCCAGCAGCCAAGATACGGGGGCAGCCAGCTATGGCTACACCTTC CASSQDTGAASYGYTF
. 15 TRBJ1-2 TRBV7-2 few TGTGCCAGCAGCTCCTATATCGGGGAGGAACATGGCTACACCTTC CASSSYIGEEHGYTF
. 14 TRBJ1-1 TRBV18 few TGTGCCAGCTCTCTATTTACAGATCGCACTGAAGCTTTCTTT CASSLFTDRTEAFF
. 14 TRBJ2-3 TRBV5-1 . TGCGCCAGCAGCTTGGGGTTCAACACAGATACGCAGTATTTT CASSLGFNTDTQYF
. 15 TRBJ2-3 TRBV19 few TGTGCCAGTAGTATCCAGGCGACTAGCACAGATACGCAGTATTTT CASSIQATSTDTQYF
. 12 TRBJ2-5 TRBV12-5 few TGTGCTAGTGGTGCAAACCAAGAGACCCAGTACTTC CASGANQETQYF
. 16 TRBJ1-5 TRBV20-1 . TGCAGTGCCCTGAAGCCGGACCGTGGCAGCAATCAGCCCCAGCATTTT CSALKPDRGSNQPQHF
. 12 TRBJ1-2 TRBV12-3/TRBV12-4 . TGTGCCAGCAGTAACAGGGCTTTGGGCTACACCTTC CASSNRALGYTF
. 16 TRBJ2-1 TRBV15 many TGTGCCACCAGCAGAGTTGGAACTACTATATACAATGAGCAGTTCTTC CATSRVGTTIYNEQFF
. 13 TRBJ2-7 TRBV7-7 few TGTGCCAGCAGCTTGGGGTTCGAGGACGAGCAGTACTTC CASSLGFEDEQYF
TRBD1 12 TRBJ2-1 TRBV6-5 . TGTGCCACCCGGGACAGGCACAATGAGCAGTTCTTC CATRDRHNEQFF
. 15 TRBJ2-3 TRBV5-5 . TGTGCCAGCAGCGTCTTAACCCCGAGCACAGATACGCAGTATTTT CASSVLTPSTDTQYF
. 14 TRBJ1-3 TRBV7-9 . TGTGCCAGCAGCTCCCCATCCTCTGGAAACACCATATATTTT CASSSPSSGNTIYF
. 16 TRBJ2-7 TRBV18 . TGTGCCAGCTCACCACCGACAGTGGCGGATCGATACGAGCAGTACTTC CASSPPTVADRYEQYF
TRBD1 14 TRBJ1-1 TRBV12-3/TRBV12-4 . TGTGCCAGCACCATTCTAACAGGGGTTACTGAAGCTTTCTTT CASTILTGVTEAFF
. 13 TRBJ1-2 TRBV7-9 . TGTGCCAGCAGCTTTTCGGACGGGGATGGCTACACCTTC CASSFSDGDGYTF
TRBD2 14 TRBJ2-7 TRBV7-2 few TGTGCCAGCAGCCATACTAGCGGGGGGGCCCCGCAGTACTTC CASSHTSGGAPQYF
TRBD2 15 TRBJ2-3 TRBV4-3 few TGCGCCAGCAGCTACGGGACTAGCAACACAGATACGCAGTATTTT CASSYGTSNTDTQYF
TRBD1 15 TRBJ2-5 TRBV5-4 few TGTGCCAGCAGCTCCGGACAGGATCCCCAAGAGACCCAGTACTTC CASSSGQDPQETQYF
. 12 TRBJ1-5 TRBV28 once TGTGCCAGCAAGGTTAGAAATCAGCCCCAGCATTTT CASKVRNQPQHF
. 14 TRBJ1-2 TRBV12-3/TRBV12-4 few TGTGCCAGCAGTTTGGTCCCGGGGAGCCATGGCTACACCTTC CASSLVPGSHGYTF
. 15 TRBJ2-3 TRBV7-3 few TGTGCCAGCAGCTTAACCGGGGGCCTCACAGATACGCAGTATTTT CASSLTGGLTDTQYF
. 11 TRBJ1-2 TRBV20-1 few TGCAGTGTCCACGCTAACTATGGCTACACCTTC CSVHANYGYTF
. 14 TRBJ1-1 TRBV5-1 . TGCGCCAGCAGCTTGGTGGACTCGAACACTGAAGCTTTCTTT CASSLVDSNTEAFF
TRBD2 15 TRBJ2-5 TRBV12-3/TRBV12-4 many TGTGCCAGCAGTGGACTAGCGGGCGACCAAGAGACCCAGTACTTC CASSGLAGDQETQYF
. 14 TRBJ2-3 TRBV5-6 . TGTGCCAGCAGCGGTGGCGGGGTTAGGGATACGCAGTATTTT CASSGGGVRDTQYF
TRBD2 16 TRBJ2-5 TRBV3-1 . TGTGCCAGCAGCCAAGGCAGCGGGGGGGCCGGAGAGACCCAGTACTTC CASSQGSGGAGETQYF
. 17 TRBJ2-2 TRBV18 . TGTGCCAGCTCACCTAACGACATCGGGGCTTTGGTCGGGGAGCTGTTTTTT CASSPNDIGALVGELFF
TRBD1 15 TRBJ1-6 TRBV27 . TGTGCCAGCAGCCTAACAGGGGGCTGGTATTCACCCCTCCACTTT CASSLTGGWYSPLHF
. 14 TRBJ1-2 TRBV15 . TGTGCCACCAGCAGGGGGACCGGGTTTTTTGGCTACACCTTC CATSRGTGFFGYTF
. 14 TRBJ2-3 TRBV6-1 few TGTGCCAGCAGTTCCCGGGGGGCCGCGGATACGCAGTATTTT CASSSRGAADTQYF
. 16 TRBJ1-4 TRBV28 . TGTGCCAGCAGTTTAGATGATGGGGCAACTAATGAAAAACTGTTTTTT CASSLDDGATNEKLFF
. 14 TRBJ1-2 TRBV6-4 few TGTGCCAGCAGTGACTCGCCCGACCACTATGGCTACACCTTC CASSDSPDHYGYTF
. 11 TRBJ2-3 TRBV5-6 . TGTGCCAGCAGCTGGGACTTCATCCAGTATTTT CASSWDFIQYF
TRBD2 15 TRBJ2-1 TRBV5-1 few TGCGCCAGCAGCTTGGTTAGCGGGGATTACAATGAGCAGTTCTTC CASSLVSGDYNEQFF
. 14 TRBJ1-4 TRBV6-7 few TGTGCCAGCAGTCGCGATGGTTCTAATGAAAAACTGTTTTTT CASSRDGSNEKLFF
. 13 TRBJ1-6 TRBV5-4 . TGTGCCTACAAATCCTCCTATAATTCACCCCTCCACTTT CAYKSSYNSPLHF
. 14 TRBJ1-2 TRBV20-1 . TGCAGTGCTACCCCGGGACGGAGTAACTATGGCTACACCTTC CSATPGRSNYGYTF
. 16 TRBJ2-5 TRBV4-3 many TGCGCCAGCAGCCAAGAAACGGGGAGTACTCAAGAGACCCAGTACTTC CASSQETGSTQETQYF
. 12 TRBJ2-7 TRBV3-1 few TGTGCCAGCAGCCAAGATTGGGGGGAGCAGTACTTC CASSQDWGEQYF
. 13 TRBJ2-3 TRBV2 . TGTGCCAACCGGGGCTCTTTCACAGATACGCAGTATTTT CANRGSFTDTQYF
TRBD2 15 TRBJ2-3 TRBV6-5 many TGTGCCAGCAGAAGGCGGGGAGGGGCCCCAGATACGCAGTATTTT CASRRRGGAPDTQYF
TRBD1 15 TRBJ2-2 TRBV5-1 . TGCGCCAGCAGCTTGGCGGGACAGGGAAACGGGGAGCTGTTTTTT CASSLAGQGNGELFF
TRBD1 15 TRBJ2-5 TRBV7-2 many TGTGCCAGCAGCCCGCGACAGGGTAGGGAGGAGACCCAGTACTTC CASSPRQGREETQYF
TRBD1 12 TRBJ2-4 TRBV6-2/TRBV6-3 few TGTGCCAGCACGGGGCGGCCAGGGGGTCAGTACTTC CASTGRPGGQYF